The 24 T cell receptor beta chains below come from one sample, sequenced in a study of blood T cells in healthy people across ages. Primers used in a second PCR of roughly 6 to 12 cycles were a sample-barcoded 5' primer and a J-beta primer mix. TCRdb itself ran the 5' RACE reads through MiXCR, one entry per CDR3 protein. The sample consists of some 1.5 million distinct CDR3 sequences, about 28% of them appearing once. Sequenced input: blood. These receptors came from a woman aged 25 to 45 in good health.

The chain combines TRBV28 with TRBJ2-7; 10 nucleotides align to TRBD2. This CDR3 is 15 amino acids long. V lost 5 bases and J lost 3; bases outside the gene matches: 7. Germline V gives CDR1 MDHEN, CDR2 SYDVKM. The CDR3: CASSAQLAGNYEQYF. The CDR3 nucleotides are TGTGCCAGCAGTGCACAACTAGCGGGGAACTACGAGCAGTACTTC.

This clonotype was counted a few times. The genes are TRBV2 and TRBJ1-5; no definite D call. V lost 4 bases, J lost 15 bases, and 19 bases lay in between. This CDR3 is 13 amino acids long. Germline V gene lookup returns CDR1 SNHLY and CDR2 FYNNEI. CDR3 region: CASSAADFSRGHF. CDR3 bases: TGTGCCAGCAGTGCGGCGGATTTCAGCCGGGGGCATTTT.

The genes are TRBV5-1 and TRBJ2-7; TRBD1 might be the D (8 bases). The J call is in doubt because the DNA end fits TRBJ2-5 better. Germline-derived CDR1 and CDR2 are SGHRS and YFSETQ. The CDR3 is made up of 14 amino acids. The chain's CDR3 is CASSIYRGGETQYF. DNA for the CDR3: TGCGCCAGCAGCATATACAGGGGGGGGGAGACCCAGTACTTC.

This clonotype has ten or more counts. This chain connects TRBV7-4 to TRBJ2-7; D not certain. CDR1 and CDR2 from the germline V gene are SGHVT and SQSDAQ. V lost 3 bases to trimming and J lost 3 bases, with 12 bases between them. This CDR3 is 14 amino acids long. The CDR3 sequence: CASSFLGSFYEQYF. CDR3 coding DNA: TGTGCCAGCAGCTTTTTAGGCTCATTCTACGAGCAGTACTTC.

This clonotype has just a few counts. J is TRBJ2-7 and V is TRBV5-4; D is undetermined. CDR3 length equals 15 residues. Germline loops: CDR1 SGHNT, CDR2 YYREEE (reference sequence). Trimming pared 4 bases from V and 6 bases from J, leaving 20 bases between. The CDR3 nucleotides are TGTGCCAGCAGCGAAGACCCGGAAGCTTCGGTCGAGCAGTACTTC. This encodes CASSEDPEASVEQYF.

The table lists this clonotype with many counts. This chain joins TRBV5-1 and TRBJ2-5, with 8 bases aligning to TRBD1. V lost 6 bases and J lost 5; bases outside the gene matches: 12. The CDR3 is 15 residues long. Germline-derived CDR1 and CDR2 are SGHRS and YFSETQ. CDR3 nucleotides: TGCGCCAGCATACGTGGGGCAGGGGGCACGGAGACCCAGTACTTC. It specifies CASIRGAGGTETQYF.

In regard to this clonotype: A single base separates this from a much larger clone, so it may be a read error. The chain has TRBV6-1 and TRBJ1-6; 7 bases align to TRBD1. Germline values: CDR1 MNHNS, CDR2 SASEGT. The CDR3 runs to 15 residues. CDR3 in DNA: TGTGCCAGCAGTGAAGCAACAGGGGAGAATTCACTCCTCCACTTT. Translation gives CASSEATGENSLLHF.

This clonotype appeared many times. This chain uses TRBV12-3 or TRBV12-4 with TRBJ1-2; 7 nucleotides match TRBD1. The junction had 4 bases not matched to a gene; V was cut back by 5 bases and J by 4 bases. The CDR3 totals 13 residues. The CDR3 DNA is TGTGCCAGCAGTGACAGGGATCGCTATGGCTACACCTTC. Residues: CASSDRDRYGYTF.

Only a few counts were recorded for this clonotype. The chain joins TRBV24-1 to TRBJ2-1; D unclear. Trimming stripped 6 bases from V and 6 bases from J, with 5 bases between. Per the germline V gene, CDR1 is KGHDR and CDR2 is SFDVKD. CDR3 size: 11 residues. DNA of the CDR3: TGTGCCACCAGTATACTCAATGAGCAGTTCTTC. It translates to CATSILNEQFF.

The rearrangement joins TRBV7-9 to TRBJ2-1; 9 bases fit TRBD2. The CDR3 sequence is 12 residues long. Germline assignment: CDR1 SEHNR and CDR2 FQNEAQ (reference sequence). Written as DNA, the CDR3 is TGTGCGGCCTCGCGGGAGGGGGATGAGCAGTTCTTC. Translated, it gives CAASREGDEQFF.

The V gene is TRBV20-1, the J gene TRBJ1-2; 9 bases align to TRBD1. Trimming at V came to 5 bases and at J to 2 bases, leaving 6 bases not matched to a gene. This CDR3 is built from 14 residues. The germline gives CDR1 DFQATT, CDR2 SNEGSKA (reference sequence). CDR3 sequence: CSAGAGTGNYGYTF. CDR3 nucleotide sequence: TGCAGTGCTGGAGCCGGGACAGGGAACTATGGCTACACCTTC.

As for this clonotype: Being one base from a much bigger clone, this may be a read error. V and J are TRBV7-2 and TRBJ1-2; a possible D gene is TRBD1 (6 bases). Germline lookup yields CDR1 SGHTA and CDR2 FQGNSA. The CDR3 covers 17 residues. The V end was cut by 6 bases, the J end by 6 bases, with 26 bases between. The CDR3 bases are TGTGCCAGCAGTCAACGAGGGGGGGCAGGGCGTAGCCATGGCTACACCTTC. It is translated as CASSQRGGAGRSHGYTF.

This clonotype appeared a few times. The genes are TRBV7-3 and TRBJ2-3; the D is unclear. V lost 0 bases and J lost 4, with 8 bases in between. The germline V gene encodes CDR1 SGHTA and CDR2 FQGTGA. The CDR3 runs 14 residues. CDR3 residues: CASSLTLVADTQYF. CDR3 DNA: TGTGCCAGCAGCTTAACGCTGGTAGCAGATACGCAGTATTTT.

The chain links TRBV4-2 to TRBJ2-3, with 8 positions matching TRBD2. This CDR3 has 15 residues. The germline CDR1 and CDR2 sequences are LGHNA and YNFKEQ. V shed 3 bases, J shed 1 base, and the junction held 3 bases outside the gene matches. CDR3: CASSQRGVGTDTQYF. CDR3 sequence (DNA): TGTGCCAGCAGCCAGCGGGGGGTCGGCACAGATACGCAGTATTTT.

This chain links TRBV7-9 with TRBJ2-5; 11 positions agree with TRBD2. The CDR3 sequence is 15 residues long. The V gene end was trimmed by 6 bases and the J gene end by 2 bases; junction bases not matched to a gene: 5. Germline CDR1 and CDR2: SEHNR and FQNEAQ (reference sequence). In DNA form, the CDR3 reads TGTGCCAGCAGAAGGACTAGCGGGCCTCAAGAGACCCAGTACTTC. It specifies CASRRTSGPQETQYF.

This sequence joins TRBV5-6 and TRBJ2-1; D not certain. Germline V CDR1 and CDR2: SGHDT, YYEEEE. This CDR3 has 16 amino acids. The V end lost 3 bases, the J end lost 0 bases, and 13 bases lay between the germline ends. CDR3 nucleotides: TGTGCCAGCAGCTCGGACGCCCGGAGCTCCTACAATGAGCAGTTCTTC. Amino acid sequence: CASSSDARSSYNEQFF. Combining the CDR3 with reference TRBV5-6 and TRBJ2-1 gives the whole variable domain DAGVTQSPTHLIKTRGQQVTLRCSPKSGHDTVSWYQQALGQGPQFIFQYYEEEERQRGNFPDRFSGHQFPNYSSELNVNALLLGDSALYLCASSSDARSSYNEQFFGPGTRLTVL.

This clonotype was observed a handful of times. The V call is TRBV20-1, the J call TRBJ2-1; 10 bases agree with TRBD2. V lost 5 bases, J lost 10 bases, and 11 bases stayed unmatched. Germline-derived CDR1 and CDR2 are DFQATT and SNEGSKA (reference sequence). This CDR3 has 14 residues. The CDR3 region is CSARIPGLATEQFF. CDR3 DNA: TGCAGTGCTCGAATTCCGGGACTAGCGACCGAGCAGTTCTTC.

At least ten counts were recorded for this clonotype. J is TRBJ2-3 and V is TRBV24-1; D is unresolved. Germline assignment: CDR1 KGHDR and CDR2 SFDVKD. This CDR3 region has 17 residues. V was pared by 4 bases and J by 1 base, with 17 bases between. CDR3 nucleotides: TGTGCCACCAGTGACAGTGACCCAAGACCCCGCACAGATACGCAGTATTTT. Its translation is CATSDSDPRPRTDTQYF.

V and J are TRBV7-9 and TRBJ2-7; either TRBD1 or TRBD2 may supply D (5 bases each). Germline V CDR1 and CDR2: SEHNR, FQNEAQ (reference sequence). This CDR3 spans 12 amino acids. V lost 3 bases and J lost 6, with 9 bases in between. This CDR3 is CASSFGTSEQYF. The DNA of the CDR3 is TGTGCCAGCAGCTTTGGGACGTCCGAGCAGTACTTC.

Ten or more counts support this clonotype. The chain is built from TRBV29-1 and TRBJ1-2; D may be TRBD1 (5 bases). Germline CDR1 and CDR2: SQVTM and ANQGSEA. V was pared by 4 bases and J by 3 bases, with 6 bases between. The CDR3 extends over 11 amino acids. The CDR3 reads CSVVGDYGYTF. The CDR3 DNA sequence: TGCAGCGTTGTGGGGGACTATGGCTACACCTTC.

The sample holds many counts of this clonotype. This rearrangement joins TRBV12-3 or TRBV12-4 to TRBJ2-4; D perhaps matches TRBD2 (6 bases). This CDR3 is built from 15 residues. The ends were cut back, 6 bases at V and 2 bases at J, with 14 bases in the middle. Here the CDR3 reads CASSFPGTPKNIQYF. The CDR3 DNA sequence: TGTGCCAGCAGCTTCCCAGGGACTCCCAAAAACATTCAGTACTTC.

V is TRBV29-1 and J is TRBJ2-3, with D possibly being TRBD1 (6 bases). Germline V gene data show CDR1 as SQVTM and CDR2 as ANQGSEA. Trimming shortened V by 3 bases and J by 0 bases, and 10 bases separated the two germline ends. This CDR3 has 14 amino acids. CDR3 coding DNA: TGCAGCGTTGATGGACAGATAAGCACAGATACGCAGTATTTT. It yields the protein CSVDGQISTDTQYF.

This sequence joins TRBV11-1 and TRBJ2-7, with D perhaps TRBD1 (5 bases). The CDR3 is 16 residues long. Germline values: CDR1 SGHAT, CDR2 FQDESV (reference sequence). V lost 5 bases and J lost 2, with 19 bases in between. CDR3 DNA: TGTGCCAGCAGCCCGTCGGTAGGGGAACCCACCTACGAGCAGTACTTC. Protein sequence: CASSPSVGEPTYEQYF.

V and J are TRBV20-1 and TRBJ2-4; 10 bases are a match to TRBD2. Germline-derived CDR1 and CDR2 are DFQATT and SNEGSKA (reference sequence). V trimming: 2 bases; J trimming: 13 bases; junction bases outside the gene matches: 17. The length of the CDR3 is 16 residues. The CDR3 DNA follows: TGCAGTGCTAGATCGCCCCGGACTAGCGGTCCTCGTGAGCAGTACTTC. Translated, it gives CSARSPRTSGPREQYF.